This T cell receptor (beta chain) originates from a study of cytomegalovirus exposure and HLA in healthy donors. Concerning this clone itself: Its cognate antigen is unknown.

Vbeta (60) and Jbeta (13) primers were used in the PCR. Here immunoSEQ multiplex PCR was the method, and the copy in TCRdb shows in-frame clones only, minus some. The data hold some 130,000 clones, with roughly 80% observed a single time. V lost 8 bases and J lost 2; bases outside the gene matches: 6. The CDR3 is made up of 15 amino acids. CDR1 and CDR2 (germline): MNHEY, SMNVEV (reference sequence). Study conclusions and caveats: Presence/absence analyses took donor sequencing depth as roughly uniform.

The TCR was taken from a man aged 30 to 39 in good health and CMV-seronegative. This sequence joins TRBV27 and TRBJ2-2; 9 bases fit TRBD1. Sequenced input: PBMCs. The CDR3 here is CASRITGGNTGELFF. As DNA, the CDR3 is TGTGCCAGCCGAATTACAGGGGGCAACACCGGGGAGCTGTTTTTT.